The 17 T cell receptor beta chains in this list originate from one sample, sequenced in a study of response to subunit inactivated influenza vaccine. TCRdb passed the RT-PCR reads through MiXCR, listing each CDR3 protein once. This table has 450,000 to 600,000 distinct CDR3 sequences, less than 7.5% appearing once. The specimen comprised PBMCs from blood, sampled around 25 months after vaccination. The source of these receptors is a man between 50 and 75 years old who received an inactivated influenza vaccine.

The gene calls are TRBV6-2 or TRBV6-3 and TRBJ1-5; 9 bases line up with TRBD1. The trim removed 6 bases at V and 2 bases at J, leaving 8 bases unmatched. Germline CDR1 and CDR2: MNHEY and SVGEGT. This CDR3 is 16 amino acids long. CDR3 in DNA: TGTGCCAGCAGCCGCGACTGGACAGGGGGCAATCAGCCCCAGCATTTT. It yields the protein CASSRDWTGGNQPQHF.

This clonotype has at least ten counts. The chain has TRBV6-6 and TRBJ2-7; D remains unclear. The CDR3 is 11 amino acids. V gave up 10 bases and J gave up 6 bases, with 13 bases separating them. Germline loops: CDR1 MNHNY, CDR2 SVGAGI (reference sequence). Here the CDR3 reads CATSKVFEQYF. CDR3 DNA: TGTGCCACGTCGAAGGTGTTCGAGCAGTACTTC.

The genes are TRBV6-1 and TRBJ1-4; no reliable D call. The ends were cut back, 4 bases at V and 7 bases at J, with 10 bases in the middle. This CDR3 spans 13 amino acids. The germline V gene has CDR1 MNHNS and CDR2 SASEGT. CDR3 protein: CASSGHLLEKLFF. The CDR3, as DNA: TGTGCCAGCAGTGGGCACCTTCTTGAAAAACTGTTTTTT.

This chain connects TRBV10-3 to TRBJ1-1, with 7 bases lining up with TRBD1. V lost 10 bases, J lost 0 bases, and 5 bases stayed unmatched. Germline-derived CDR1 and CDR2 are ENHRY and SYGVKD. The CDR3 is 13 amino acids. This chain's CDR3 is CATLTGMNTEAFF. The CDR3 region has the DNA TGTGCCACCCTGACAGGGATGAACACTGAAGCTTTCTTT.

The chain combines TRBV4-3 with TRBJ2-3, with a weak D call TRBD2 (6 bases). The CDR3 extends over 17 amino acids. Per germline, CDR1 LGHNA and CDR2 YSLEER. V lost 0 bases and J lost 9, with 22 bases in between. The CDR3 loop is CASSQDSGVGVTRTQYF. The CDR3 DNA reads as TGCGCCAGCAGCCAAGATTCGGGGGTCGGGGTAACCAGAACGCAGTATTTT.

The CDR3 is CASSQERTGEAFF. CDR3 sequence (DNA): TGTGCCAGCAGCCAAGAGCGTACGGGCGAAGCTTTCTTT. The genes are TRBV4-2 and TRBJ1-1; no firm D call. In germline, CDR1 is LGHNA, CDR2 YNFKEQ. The CDR3 runs to 13 residues. Trimming took off 0 bases at V and 8 bases at J, with 10 bases between the two ends.

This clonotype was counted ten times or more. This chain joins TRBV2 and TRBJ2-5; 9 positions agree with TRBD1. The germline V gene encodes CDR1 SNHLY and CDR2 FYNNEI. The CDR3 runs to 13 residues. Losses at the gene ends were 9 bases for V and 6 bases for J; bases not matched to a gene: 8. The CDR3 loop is CASGQGSLQTQYF. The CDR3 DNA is TGTGCCAGTGGACAGGGGAGTTTACAGACCCAGTACTTC.

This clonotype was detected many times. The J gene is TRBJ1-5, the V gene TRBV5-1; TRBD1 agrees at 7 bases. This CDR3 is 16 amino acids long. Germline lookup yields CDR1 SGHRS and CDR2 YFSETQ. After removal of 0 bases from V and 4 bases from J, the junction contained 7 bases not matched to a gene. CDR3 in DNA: TGCGCCAGCAGCTTGGAGCCAGGGGGGAAAAATCAGCCCCAGCATTTT. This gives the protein CASSLEPGGKNQPQHF. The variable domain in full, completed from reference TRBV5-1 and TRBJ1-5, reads KAGVTQTPRYLIKTRGQQVTLSCSPISGHRSVSWYQQTPGQGLQFLFEYFSETQRNKGNFPGRFSGRQFSNSRSEMNVSTLELGDSALYLCASSLEPGGKNQPQHFGDGTRLSIL.

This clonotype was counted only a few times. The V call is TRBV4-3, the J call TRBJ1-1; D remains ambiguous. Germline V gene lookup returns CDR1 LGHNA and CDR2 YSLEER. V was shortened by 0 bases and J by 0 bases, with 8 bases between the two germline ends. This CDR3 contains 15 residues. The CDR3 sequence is CASSQERSMNTEAFF. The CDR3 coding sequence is TGCGCCAGCAGCCAAGAACGGTCCATGAACACTGAAGCTTTCTTT.

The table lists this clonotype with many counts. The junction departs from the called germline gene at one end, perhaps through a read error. CDR3 sequence: CASAGQGGSSNEQFF. As DNA, the CDR3 is TGTGCCAGCGCCGGCCAGGGAGGATCCTCCAATGAGCAGTTCTTC. The gene calls are TRBV7-3 and TRBJ2-1, with a tentative D call TRBD2 (6 bases). CDR1 SGHTA and CDR2 FQGTGA come from the germline V gene. This CDR3 spans 15 amino acids.

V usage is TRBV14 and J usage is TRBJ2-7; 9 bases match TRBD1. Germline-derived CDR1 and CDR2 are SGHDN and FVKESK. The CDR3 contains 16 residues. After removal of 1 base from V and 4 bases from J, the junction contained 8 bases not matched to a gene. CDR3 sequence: CASSQAWGQGRYEQYF. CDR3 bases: TGTGCCAGCAGCCAAGCCTGGGGACAGGGTAGATACGAGCAGTACTTC.

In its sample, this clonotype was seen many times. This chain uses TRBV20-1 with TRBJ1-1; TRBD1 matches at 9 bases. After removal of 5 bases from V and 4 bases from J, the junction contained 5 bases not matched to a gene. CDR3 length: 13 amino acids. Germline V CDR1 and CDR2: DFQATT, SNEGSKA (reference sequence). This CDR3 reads CSAGTGLGTEAFF. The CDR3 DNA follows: TGCAGTGCTGGGACAGGGCTGGGCACTGAAGCTTTCTTT.

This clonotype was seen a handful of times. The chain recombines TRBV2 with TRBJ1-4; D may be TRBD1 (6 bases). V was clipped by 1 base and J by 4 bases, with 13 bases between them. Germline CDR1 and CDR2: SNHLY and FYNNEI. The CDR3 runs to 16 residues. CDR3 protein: CASSEGLGTLNEKLFF. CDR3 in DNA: TGTGCCAGCAGTGAAGGATTGGGGACACTTAATGAAAAACTGTTTTTT.

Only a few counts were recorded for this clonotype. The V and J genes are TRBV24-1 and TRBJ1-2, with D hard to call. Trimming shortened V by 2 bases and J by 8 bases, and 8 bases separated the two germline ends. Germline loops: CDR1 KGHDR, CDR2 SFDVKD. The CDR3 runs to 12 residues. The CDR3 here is CATSDSVKGYTF. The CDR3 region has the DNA TGTGCCACCAGTGATTCGGTGAAGGGCTACACCTTC.

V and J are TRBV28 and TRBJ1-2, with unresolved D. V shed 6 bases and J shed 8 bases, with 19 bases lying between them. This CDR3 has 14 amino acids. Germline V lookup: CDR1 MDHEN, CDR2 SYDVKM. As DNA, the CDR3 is TGTGCCAGCAGCCTCCCTTTCAGCGCTGGAGGCTACACCTTC. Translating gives CASSLPFSAGGYTF.

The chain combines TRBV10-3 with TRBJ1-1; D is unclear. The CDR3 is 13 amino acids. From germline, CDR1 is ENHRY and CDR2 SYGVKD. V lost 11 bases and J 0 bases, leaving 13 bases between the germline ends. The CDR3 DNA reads TGTGCCCAAAGCCAGAGATTGAACACTGAAGCTTTCTTT. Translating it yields CAQSQRLNTEAFF.

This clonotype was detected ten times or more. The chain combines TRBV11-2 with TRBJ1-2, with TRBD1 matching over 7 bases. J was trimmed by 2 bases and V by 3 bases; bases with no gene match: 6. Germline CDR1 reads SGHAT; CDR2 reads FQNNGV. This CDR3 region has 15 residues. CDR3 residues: CASSLTRGRNYGYTF. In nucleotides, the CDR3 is TGTGCCAGCAGCTTGACCAGGGGGAGGAACTATGGCTACACCTTC.